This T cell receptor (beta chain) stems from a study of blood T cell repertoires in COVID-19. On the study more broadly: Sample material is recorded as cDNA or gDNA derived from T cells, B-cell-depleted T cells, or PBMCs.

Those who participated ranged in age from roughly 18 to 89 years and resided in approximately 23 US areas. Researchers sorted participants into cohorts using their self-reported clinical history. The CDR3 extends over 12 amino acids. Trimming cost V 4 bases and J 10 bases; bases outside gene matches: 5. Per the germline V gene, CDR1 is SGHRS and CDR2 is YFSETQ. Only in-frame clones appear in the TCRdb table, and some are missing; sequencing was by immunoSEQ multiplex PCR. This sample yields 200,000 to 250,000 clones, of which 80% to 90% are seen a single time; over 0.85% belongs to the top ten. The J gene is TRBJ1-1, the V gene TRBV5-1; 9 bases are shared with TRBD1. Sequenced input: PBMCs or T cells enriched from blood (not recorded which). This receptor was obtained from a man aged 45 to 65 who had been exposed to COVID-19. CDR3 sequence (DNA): TGCGCCAGCAGCACCGACAGGGGGGGAGCTTTCTTT. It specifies CASSTDRGGAFF. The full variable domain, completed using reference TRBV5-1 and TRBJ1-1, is KAGVTQTPRYLIKTRGQQVTLSCSPISGHRSVSWYQQTPGQGLQFLFEYFSETQRNKGNFPGRFSGRQFSNSRSEMNVSTLELGDSALYLCASSTDRGGAFFGQGTRLTVV.